The T cell receptor beta chain under discussion was sequenced for a study of identical twins. MiXCR, run by TCRdb on the 5' RACE reads, gives a single entry per CDR3 protein. The table includes 350,000 to 400,000 distinct CDR3 sequences, roughly 9% detected once. The CDR3 sequence is 15 residues long. The V end was cut by 0 bases, the J end by 7 bases, with 13 bases between. Germline V gene lookup returns CDR1 SGHRS and CDR2 YFSETQ. Whole-study findings and limits: It was out-of-frame TCR alpha sharing in monozygotic twins that models underestimated. Conclusions rested on cross-sectional statistics rather than following the same donors.

On this clonotype itself: Its matching antigen is unknown.

This TCR came from a woman aged 45-60 years in good health. Sequenced input: naive T cells sorted from blood. The rearrangement links TRBV5-1 to TRBJ2-2; a weak D match, TRBD2 (6 bases). The CDR3 DNA is TGCGCCAGCAGCTTGGCCCTACGGGGGAACGGGGAGCTGTTTTTT. Its protein product is CASSLALRGNGELFF.